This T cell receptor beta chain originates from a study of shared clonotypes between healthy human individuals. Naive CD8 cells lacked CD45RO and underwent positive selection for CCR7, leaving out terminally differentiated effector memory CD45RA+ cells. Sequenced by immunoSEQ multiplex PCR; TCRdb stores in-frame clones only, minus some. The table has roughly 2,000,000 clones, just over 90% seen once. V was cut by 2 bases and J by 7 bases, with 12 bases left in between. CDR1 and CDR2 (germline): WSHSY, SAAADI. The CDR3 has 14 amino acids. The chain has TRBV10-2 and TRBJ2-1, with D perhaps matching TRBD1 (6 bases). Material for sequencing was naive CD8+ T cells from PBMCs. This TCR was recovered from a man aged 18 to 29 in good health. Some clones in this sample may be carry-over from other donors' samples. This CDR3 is CASSEPPRGNEQFF. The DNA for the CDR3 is TGCGCCAGCAGTGAGCCGCCTAGGGGGAATGAGCAGTTCTTC.